This T cell receptor beta chain was found in a study of early stage breast cancer tumors. For the study at large: About eight ER+/PR+/HER2- tumors were invasive ductal; a few were invasive lobular.

Trimming took 1 base from V and 7 from J, leaving 20 bases between them. Looked up from germline, CDR1 is SEHNR and CDR2 is FQNEAQ (reference sequence). The CDR3 loop spans 17 amino acids. TCRdb's copy holds only in-frame clones and misses some; the assay was immunoSEQ multiplex PCR. The sample has some 72,000 clones; 70% to 85% are singletons. The source material was blood. The gene calls are TRBV7-9 and TRBJ2-1; the D call may be TRBD1 or TRBD2 (5 bases each). This TCR was recovered from a person in their sixties with breast cancer. CDR3 amino acids: CASSLGGTGRASNEQFF. The CDR3 nucleotides are TGTGCCAGCAGCTTAGGAGGGACGGGACGCGCTTCGAATGAGCAGTTCTTC.